This T cell receptor (beta chain) was retrieved from a study of spatial heterogeneity in lung cancer. Study context: Each unique TCR and UMI combination was seen more than ten times on average in raw reads.

Study-level points and caveats: The study found that expanded intratumoral alpha and beta TCR counts tracked tumor mutation counts.

This clonotype was detected many times. Its specificity is not known. CDR1 SEHNR and CDR2 FQNEAQ come from the germline V gene (reference sequence). V was pared by 3 bases and J by 4 bases, with 10 bases of the junction left unmatched. The CDR3 is 16 residues long. Time point noted: sample taken at primary tumor resection. Whole RNA, which was extracted from tumor, nontumor lung tissue or frozen PBMC, was sequenced without any cell sorting. TCRdb analysed the 5' RACE reads with MiXCR anew, one entry per CDR3 protein. The sample records about 7,000 distinct CDR3 sequences, more than 10% being singletons.

J is TRBJ2-7 and V is TRBV7-9; 9 bases agree with TRBD2. The sequence was obtained from a male donor with early-stage non-small cell lung cancer. The source material was lung tumor tissue, sampled at surgery. CDR3 amino acids: CASSFSAGTSNYEQYF. CDR3 DNA sequence: TGTGCCAGCAGCTTTAGTGCCGGGACTAGCAATTACGAGCAGTACTTC.